By sample share, the clone carrying this T cell receptor (beta chain) is medium-sized. Its antigen is unidentified. All sequencing subjects had displayed CD8+CD57+ cell expansion on flow cytometry. The cohort consisted entirely of patients having severe acquired aplastic anemia. At blood sampling, none of the patients had yet received therapy. The data were obtained in a study of CD8+CD57+ T cells in acquired aplastic anemia. The overall study: Sorted CD4+ and CD8+ cells gave a mean 3.2 ug DNA, range about 0.2 to 27.4 ug. The study, taken as a whole, reports: Fewer than 30 shared CD8+ CDR3s appeared highly expressed within patients' immunodominant clones.

Profiling of TCR beta VDJ combinations and CDR3 sequences used genomic DNA as template. One entry per CDR3 protein, called by TCRdb with MiXCR from the reads. There are more than 150,000 distinct CDR3 sequences in the sample; less than 50% occur only once, and 13% lies in the top ten. The J segment lost 2 bases and the V segment lost 6 bases, leaving 2 bases of the junction unmatched. CDR3 size: 13 residues. Germline CDR1 reads ENHRY; CDR2 reads SYGVKD. The sequenced material came from sorted CD4+, CD8+, or CD8+CD57+ T cells (not recorded which) from PBMCs. The chain uses TRBV10-3 and TRBJ2-5; 8 bases are shared with TRBD1. The receptor's source is a human donor with aplastic anemia. The DNA for the CDR3 is TGTGCCATCAGAGGACAGGGACAAGAGACCCAGTACTTC. Translation: CAIRGQGQETQYF.